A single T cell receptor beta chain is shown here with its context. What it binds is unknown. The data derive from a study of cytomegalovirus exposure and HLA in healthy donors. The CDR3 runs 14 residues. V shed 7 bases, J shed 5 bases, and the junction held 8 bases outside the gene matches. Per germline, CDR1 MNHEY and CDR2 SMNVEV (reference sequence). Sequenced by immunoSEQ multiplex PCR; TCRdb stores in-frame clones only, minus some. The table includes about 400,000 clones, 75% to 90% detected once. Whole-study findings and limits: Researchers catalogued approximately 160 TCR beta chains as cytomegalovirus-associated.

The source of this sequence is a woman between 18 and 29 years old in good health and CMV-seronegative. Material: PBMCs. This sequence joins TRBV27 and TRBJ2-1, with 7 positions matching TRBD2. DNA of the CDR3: TGTGCCAGCATTGGACTAGGAGGCAACAATGAGCAGTTCTTC. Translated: CASIGLGGNNEQFF.